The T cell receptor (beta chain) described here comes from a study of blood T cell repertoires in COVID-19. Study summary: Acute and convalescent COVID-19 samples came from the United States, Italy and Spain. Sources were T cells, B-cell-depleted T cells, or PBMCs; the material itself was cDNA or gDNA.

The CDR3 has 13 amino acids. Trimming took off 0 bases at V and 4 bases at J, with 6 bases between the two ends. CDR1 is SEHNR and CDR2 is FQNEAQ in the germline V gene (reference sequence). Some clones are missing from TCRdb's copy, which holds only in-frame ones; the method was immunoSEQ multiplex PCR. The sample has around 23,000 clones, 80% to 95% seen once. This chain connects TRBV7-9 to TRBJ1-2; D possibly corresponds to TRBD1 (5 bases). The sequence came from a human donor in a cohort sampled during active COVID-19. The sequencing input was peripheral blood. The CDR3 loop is CASSLAQGYGYTF. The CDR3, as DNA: TGTGCCAGCAGCTTAGCGCAGGGCTATGGCTACACCTTC.